One T cell receptor beta chain is described in this entry. Its antigen remains unidentified. With iRepertoire HTBI primers and Arm-PCR of CDR3 regions, TCR beta libraries were built. Source study methods: Overall, samples carried 60 to 65 TRBV and 14 TRBJ segments. TCRdb analysed the multiplex PCR reads with MiXCR anew, one entry per CDR3 protein. TCRdb, not the authors, supplied the V and J calls. The data hold 400,000 to 500,000 distinct CDR3 sequences, with roughly a fifth observed a single time. Trimming removed 5 bases from V and 7 bases from J, with 11 bases in between. Germline CDR1 and CDR2: LNHDA and SQIVND (reference sequence). The CDR3 sequence is 12 residues long. This sample is part of a study of regulatory T cells in long-lasting Graves disease. Study conclusions and caveats: Accuracy was perhaps lowered by the small sample size.

As for time point: persistent/refractory GD, antithyroid drugs over 5 years with positive TRAb. There was RNA extracted from PBMCs, and the TCR library was made from it. This sample comprised peripheral blood mononuclear cells (PBMCs), obtained when the disease was refractory, from a patient treated with antithyroid drugs. V gene TRBV19 combines with J gene TRBJ1-1; D is unclear. The sequence came from a female donor with Graves disease. CDR3 loop: CASSQGRYEAFF. CDR3 coding DNA: TGTGCCAGTAGTCAAGGCAGGTATGAAGCTTTCTTT.